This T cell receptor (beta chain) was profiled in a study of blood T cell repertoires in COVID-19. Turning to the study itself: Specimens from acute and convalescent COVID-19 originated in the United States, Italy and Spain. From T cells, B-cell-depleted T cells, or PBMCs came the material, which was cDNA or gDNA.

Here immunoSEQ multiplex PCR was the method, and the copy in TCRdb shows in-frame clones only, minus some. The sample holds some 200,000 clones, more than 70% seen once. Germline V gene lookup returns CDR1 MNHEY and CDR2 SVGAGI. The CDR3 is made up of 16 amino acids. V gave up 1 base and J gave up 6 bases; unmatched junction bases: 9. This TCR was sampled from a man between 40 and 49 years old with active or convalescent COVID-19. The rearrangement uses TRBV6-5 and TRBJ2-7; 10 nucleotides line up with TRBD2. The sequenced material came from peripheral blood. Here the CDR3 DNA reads TGTGCCAGCAGTTACTTGCTAGCGGGAGCGGGCGGCGAGCAGTACTTC. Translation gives CASSYLLAGAGGEQYF.